This TCR beta chain was documented in a study of PD-L1 blockade in urothelial cancer (dated by TCRdb to 2015 to 2018). Study-level background: All patients started therapy in about 2014 and received atezolizumab 1,200 mg intravenously every 3 weeks. About 85% of the roughly 29 patients were males with bladder-origin urothelial cancer, and about 65% of the 29 reported a prior smoking history. An ECOG performance status of 0 or 1 was recorded for the patients, and 0 to 3 prior chemotherapy regimens had been received by the patients. Blood samples were analyzed at two time points: 3 weeks after treatment start (second dose) and 6 weeks after treatment start. Blood samples yielded a median of roughly 150,000 T cells and around 83,000 unique TCRs, with median clonality around 0.084. An exploratory multi-omic analysis was conducted of the somatic, immune and clinical correlates of response to PD-L1 blockade with atezolizumab in urothelial cancer. Pretreatment tumor samples, along with matched peripheral blood collected serially before and after atezolizumab treatment, underwent TCR sequencing. Durable clinical benefit meant progression-free survival longer than 6 months, and TCR features were also tested against progression-free and overall survival. In the same patients, whole exome sequencing and RNA sequencing of pretreatment tumors were performed in addition to TCR sequencing. Durable clinical benefit was achieved by nine patients and was not achieved by 20 patients. Pretreatment blood TCR-seq was available for about 28 patients, at least one posttreatment blood collection was obtained for 24 patients, and tumor TCR-seq was available for 24 patients.

Results the study describes overall, beyond this receptor: A pretreatment peripheral blood TCR clonality below the median was linked to improved progression-free and overall survival. Because the sample size was small (n of about 30) and many exploratory analyses were performed, the results are intended to be hypothesis-generating. Greater expansion of tumor-associated TCR clones in peripheral blood 3 weeks after the start of treatment was observed in patients with durable benefit (n of about 24, p = 0.022).

The CDR3 goes from the cysteine to the phenylalanine over 13 residues. Only CDR3 DNA remains: 39 bases, in frame from the first base. According to the germline V gene (reference sequence), CDR1 reads LNHDA and CDR2 reads SQIVND. Between the V and J ends, shortened by 6 bases and 5 bases respectively, the junction contains 10 bases. This clone has just one count. The antigen it recognizes is unknown. No clone much larger than this one lies a single base away; base qualities are absent. Each PCR received spiked-in synthetic TCR analog templates so that absolute template abundance could be estimated from read counts. Using the immunoSEQ assay, TCRbeta CDR3 regions were amplified from genomic DNA with bias-controlled V and J gene primers. Sequencing of rearranged TCRbeta segments was done at approximately 20X coverage. In the original analysis: Clustering was used to correct sequencing errors, and CDR3s were annotated against IMGT so that V, D and J genes could be assigned. Out-of-frame and stop-codon sequences were excluded, and only productive TCRbeta rearrangements were used in downstream analyses. To compute clonality, Shannon entropy was normalized by the log of the number of unique productive sequences and then subtracted from one. Fisher's exact test with Benjamini-Hochberg correction, at a threshold of adjusted p below 0.01, was used to find clones that differed between time points or between blood and tumor. TCRdb re-hosts the immuneACCESS table, in-frame sequences only. Its copies lack some clones; in the studies checked, an unresolved V gene accounts for under half of them, and the cause for the rest is not known. V and J calls and clone size are as listed in that table; D and trimming were resolved from the DNA. In all, the sample holds tens of thousands of clones, and approximately 82% of those were seen once. The top ten hold 3% to 3.5% of the sample.

A cohort of around 28 patients with locally advanced or metastatic urothelial carcinoma, treated at Memorial Sloan Kettering on a trial protocol, was included. Peripheral blood mononuclear cells were collected pretreatment and during treatment, with between 1 and 8 total time points per patient. The Qiagen DNeasy Blood extraction kit was used to purify genomic DNA from total PBMCs and from tumor samples. PBMCs were collected pretreatment and during treatment, and were isolated and stored as previously described. Here the sequenced sample was PBMCs, taken around atezolizumab (anti-PD-L1) treatment. The chain is encoded by TRBV19 joined to TRBJ2-2, with the D gene too uncertain to name. This clonotype originated in a man in his 70s with urothelial cancer. The CDR3 corresponds to CASSPRLTGELFF. The DNA sequence follows: TGTGCCAGTAGCCCCCGTTTGACCGGGGAGCTGTTTTTT.